This T cell receptor (beta chain) emerged from a study of beta chain features in type 1 diabetes. Germline V gives CDR1 KGHSH, CDR2 LQKENI. V dropped 3 bases and J dropped 2 bases, with 15 bases sitting between them. This CDR3 comprises 16 residues. Since all of the isolated RNA was reverse transcribed, expressed TCRB transcripts were what got sequenced. Assay: immunoSEQ multiplex PCR; the TCRdb copy retains only in-frame clones and omits some. The sample has approximately 150,000 clones, 8% to 13% seen once. As to this clone: The antigen is undetermined.

General study points: The naive, central memory and Treg TCRB repertoires showed an apparent similarity that was greater among patients than among healthy donors. Whatever favoring of shorter templates PCR might show would apply equally to patients and controls. At VDJ recombination sites, type 1 diabetes patients had fewer insertions and more deleted nucleotides.

The specimen was naive CD4+ T cells from blood. The rearrangement links TRBV18 to TRBJ2-3, with D hard to call. The receptor comes from a young man in good health. The CDR3 bases are TGTGCCAGCTCACCCCGGATAGTAGAGGTCACAGATACGCAGTATTTT. Translating it yields CASSPRIVEVTDTQYF.